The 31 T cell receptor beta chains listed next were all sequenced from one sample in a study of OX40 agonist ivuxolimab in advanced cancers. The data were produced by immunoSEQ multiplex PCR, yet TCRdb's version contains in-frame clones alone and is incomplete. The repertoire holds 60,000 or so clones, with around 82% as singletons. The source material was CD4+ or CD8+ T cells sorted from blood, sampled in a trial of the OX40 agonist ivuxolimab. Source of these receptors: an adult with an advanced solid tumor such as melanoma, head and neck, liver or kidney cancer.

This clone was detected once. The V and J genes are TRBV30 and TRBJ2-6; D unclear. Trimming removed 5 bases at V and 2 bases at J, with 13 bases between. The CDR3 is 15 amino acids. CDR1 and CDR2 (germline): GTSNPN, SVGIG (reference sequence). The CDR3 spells CAWDTSYAGANVLTF. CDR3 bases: TGTGCCTGGGATACCTCGTACGCTGGGGCCAACGTCCTGACTTTC.

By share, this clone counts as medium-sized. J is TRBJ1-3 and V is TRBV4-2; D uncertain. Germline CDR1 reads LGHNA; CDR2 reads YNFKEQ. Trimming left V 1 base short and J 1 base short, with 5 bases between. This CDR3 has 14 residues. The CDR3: CASSQADSGNTIYF. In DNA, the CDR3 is TGTGCCAGCAGCCAAGCGGATTCTGGAAACACCATATATTTT.

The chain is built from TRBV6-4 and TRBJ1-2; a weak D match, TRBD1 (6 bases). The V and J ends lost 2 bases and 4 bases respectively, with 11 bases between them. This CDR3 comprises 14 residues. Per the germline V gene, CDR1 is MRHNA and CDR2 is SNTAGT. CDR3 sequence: CASSDNTGTYGYTF. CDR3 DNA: TGTGCCAGCAGTGACAATACAGGGACCTATGGCTACACCTTC.

CDR3 loop: CASSGAGGQTQYF. CDR3 sequence (DNA): TGCGCCAGCAGTGGGGCAGGGGGGCAGACCCAGTACTTC. The genes are TRBV10-2 and TRBJ2-5, with D perhaps matching TRBD1 (7 bases). The germline gives CDR1 WSHSY, CDR2 SAAADI. This CDR3 has 13 residues. Trimming took off 4 bases at V and 6 bases at J, with 12 bases between the two ends.

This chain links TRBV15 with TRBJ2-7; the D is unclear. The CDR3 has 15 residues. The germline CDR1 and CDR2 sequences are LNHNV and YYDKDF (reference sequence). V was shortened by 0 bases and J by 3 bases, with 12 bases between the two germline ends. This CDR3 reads CATSRDAAGYYEQYF. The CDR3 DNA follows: TGTGCCACCAGCAGAGATGCGGCAGGTTACTACGAGCAGTACTTC.

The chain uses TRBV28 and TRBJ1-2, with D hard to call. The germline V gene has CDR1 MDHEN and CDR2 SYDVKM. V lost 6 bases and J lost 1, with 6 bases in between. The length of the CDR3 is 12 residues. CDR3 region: CASSQINYGYTF. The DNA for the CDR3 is TGTGCCAGCAGCCAGATTAACTATGGCTACACCTTC.

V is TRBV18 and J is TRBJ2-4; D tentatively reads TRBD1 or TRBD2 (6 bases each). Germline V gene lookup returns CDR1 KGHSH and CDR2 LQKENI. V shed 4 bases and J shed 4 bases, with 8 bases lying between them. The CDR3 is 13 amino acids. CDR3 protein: CASSQGGKNIQYF. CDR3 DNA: TGTGCCAGCTCACAGGGGGGTAAAAACATTCAGTACTTC.

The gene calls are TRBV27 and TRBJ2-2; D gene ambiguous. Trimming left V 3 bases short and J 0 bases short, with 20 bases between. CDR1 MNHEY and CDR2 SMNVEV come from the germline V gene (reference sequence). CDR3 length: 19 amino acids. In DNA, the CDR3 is TGTGCCAGCAGTTTTACGATGGGGTTTAGCACTGCGAACACCGGGGAGCTGTTTTTT. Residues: CASSFTMGFSTANTGELFF.

The chain's CDR3 is CASSLDGDGYTF. For the CDR3, the DNA is TGCGCCAGCAGCTTGGATGGGGACGGCTACACCTTC. This chain connects TRBV5-1 to TRBJ1-2, with D possibly TRBD1 on 5 matching bases. V lost 0 bases and J 8 bases, leaving 8 bases between the germline ends. CDR3 length: 12 amino acids. CDR1 and CDR2 from the germline V gene are SGHRS and YFSETQ.

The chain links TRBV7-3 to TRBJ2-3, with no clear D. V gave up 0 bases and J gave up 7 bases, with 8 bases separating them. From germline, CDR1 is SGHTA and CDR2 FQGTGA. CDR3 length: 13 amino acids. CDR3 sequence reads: CASSLTTGYTQYF. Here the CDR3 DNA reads TGTGCCAGCAGCTTAACCACGGGTTATACGCAGTATTTT.

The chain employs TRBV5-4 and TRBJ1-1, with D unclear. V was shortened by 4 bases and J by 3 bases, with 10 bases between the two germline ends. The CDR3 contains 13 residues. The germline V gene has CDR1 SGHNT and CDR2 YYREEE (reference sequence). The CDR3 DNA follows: TGTGCCAGCAGCATGGCCTTATACACTGAAGCTTTCTTT. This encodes CASSMALYTEAFF. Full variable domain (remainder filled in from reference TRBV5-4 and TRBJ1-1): ETGVTQSPTHLIKTRGQQVTLRCSSQSGHNTVSWYQQALGQGPQFIFQYYREEENGRGNFPPRFSGLQFPNYSSELNVNALELDDSALYLCASSMALYTEAFFGQGTRLTVV.

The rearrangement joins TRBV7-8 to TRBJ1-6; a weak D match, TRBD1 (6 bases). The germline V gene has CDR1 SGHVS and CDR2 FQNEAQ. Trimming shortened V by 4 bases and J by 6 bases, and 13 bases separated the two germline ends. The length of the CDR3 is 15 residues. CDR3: CASSSQGGANSPLHF. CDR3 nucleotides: TGTGCCAGCAGCTCACAAGGGGGGGCTAATTCACCCCTCCACTTT.

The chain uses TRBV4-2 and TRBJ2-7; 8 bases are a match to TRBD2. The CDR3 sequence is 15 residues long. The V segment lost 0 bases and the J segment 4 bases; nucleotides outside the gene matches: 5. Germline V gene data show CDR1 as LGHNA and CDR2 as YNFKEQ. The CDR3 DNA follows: TGTGCCAGCAGCCAAGATAAGGGACTAGTGTACGAGCAGTACTTC. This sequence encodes CASSQDKGLVYEQYF.

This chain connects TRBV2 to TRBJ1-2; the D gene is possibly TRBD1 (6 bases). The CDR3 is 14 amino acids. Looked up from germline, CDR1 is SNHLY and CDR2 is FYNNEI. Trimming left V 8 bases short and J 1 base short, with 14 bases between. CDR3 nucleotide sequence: TGTGCCAGCGGGCTCGAGGGGGGTAACTATGGCTACACCTTC. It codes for CASGLEGGNYGYTF.

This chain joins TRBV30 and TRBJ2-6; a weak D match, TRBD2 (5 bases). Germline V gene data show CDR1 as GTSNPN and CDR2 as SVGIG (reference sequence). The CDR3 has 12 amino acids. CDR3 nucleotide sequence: TGTGCAGCGGACTCTGGGGCCAACGTCCTGACTTTC. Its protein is CAADSGANVLTF. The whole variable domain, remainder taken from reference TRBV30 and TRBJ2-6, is SQTIHQWPATLVQPVGSPLSLECTVEGTSNPNLYWYRQAAGRGLQLLFYSVGIGQISSEVPQNLSASRPQDRQFILSSKKLLLSDSGFYLCAADSGANVLTFGAGSRLTVL.

Here the CDR3 reads CASSTSGTGDLGYEQYF. CDR3 nucleotides: TGTGCCAGTAGTACCTCCGGGACAGGCGACCTTGGGTACGAGCAGTACTTC. The chain links TRBV19 to TRBJ2-7; 8 nucleotides align to TRBD1. The CDR3 spans 17 residues. The V gene's germline CDR1 is LNHDA and CDR2 SQIVND (reference sequence). V lost 4 bases, J lost 4 bases, and 15 bases stayed unmatched.

The CDR3 protein is CASTLLAGTSYEQYF. Here the CDR3 DNA reads TGTGCCAGCACCCTACTAGCGGGAACCTCCTACGAGCAGTACTTC. The V and J genes are TRBV7-2 and TRBJ2-7; TRBD2 agrees at 10 bases. V shed 7 bases, J shed 0 bases, and the junction held 6 bases outside the gene matches. Germline V lookup: CDR1 SGHTA, CDR2 FQGNSA. The CDR3 runs 15 residues.

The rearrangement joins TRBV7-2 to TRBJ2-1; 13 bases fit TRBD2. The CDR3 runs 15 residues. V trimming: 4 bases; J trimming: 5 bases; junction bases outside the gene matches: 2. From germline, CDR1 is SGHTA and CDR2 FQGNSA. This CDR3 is CASSYGLAGDNEQFF. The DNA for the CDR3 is TGTGCCAGCAGCTACGGACTAGCGGGGGACAATGAGCAGTTCTTC.

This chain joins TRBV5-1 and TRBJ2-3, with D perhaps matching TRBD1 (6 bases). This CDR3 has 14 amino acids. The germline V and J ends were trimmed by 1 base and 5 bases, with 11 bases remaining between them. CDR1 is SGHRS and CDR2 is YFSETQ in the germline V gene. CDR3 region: CASSLLGARDTQYF. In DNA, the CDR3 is TGCGCCAGCAGCTTGTTGGGGGCGCGAGATACGCAGTATTTT.

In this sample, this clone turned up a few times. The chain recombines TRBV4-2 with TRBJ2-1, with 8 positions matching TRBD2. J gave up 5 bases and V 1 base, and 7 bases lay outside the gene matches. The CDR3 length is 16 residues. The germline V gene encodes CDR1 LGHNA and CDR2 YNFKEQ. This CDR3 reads CASSQVRLAGDNEQFF. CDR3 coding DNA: TGTGCCAGCAGCCAAGTTCGGCTAGCGGGTGACAATGAGCAGTTCTTC.

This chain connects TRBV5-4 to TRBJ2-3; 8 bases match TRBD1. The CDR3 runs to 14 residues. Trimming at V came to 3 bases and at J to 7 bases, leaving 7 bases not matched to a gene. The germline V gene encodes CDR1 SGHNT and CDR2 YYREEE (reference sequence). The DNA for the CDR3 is TGTGCCAGCAGCTCCAAGCAGGGGGCAAATACGCAGTATTTT. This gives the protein CASSSKQGANTQYF.

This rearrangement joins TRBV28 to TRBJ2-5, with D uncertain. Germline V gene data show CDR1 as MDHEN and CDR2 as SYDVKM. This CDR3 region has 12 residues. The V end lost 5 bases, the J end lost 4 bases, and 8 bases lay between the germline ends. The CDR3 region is CASSPGPETQYF. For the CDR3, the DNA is TGTGCCAGCAGTCCTGGACCAGAGACCCAGTACTTC. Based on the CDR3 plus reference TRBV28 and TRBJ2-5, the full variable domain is DVKVTQSSRYLVKRTGEKVFLECVQDMDHENMFWYRQDPGLGLRLIYFSYDVKMKEKGDIPEGYSVSREKKERFSLILESASTNQTSMYLCASSPGPETQYFGPGTRLLVL.

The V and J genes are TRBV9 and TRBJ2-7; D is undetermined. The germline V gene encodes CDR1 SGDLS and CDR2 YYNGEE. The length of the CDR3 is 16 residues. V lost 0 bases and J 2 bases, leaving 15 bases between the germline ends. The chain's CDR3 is CASSVGEGLPAYEQYF. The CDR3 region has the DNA TGTGCCAGCAGCGTAGGAGAAGGTCTACCGGCCTACGAGCAGTACTTC. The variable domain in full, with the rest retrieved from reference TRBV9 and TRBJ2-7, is DSGVTQTPKHLITATGQRVTLRCSPRSGDLSVYWYQQSLDQGLQFLIQYYNGEERAKGNILERFSAQQFPDLHSELNLSSLELGDSALYFCASSVGEGLPAYEQYFGPGTRLTVT.

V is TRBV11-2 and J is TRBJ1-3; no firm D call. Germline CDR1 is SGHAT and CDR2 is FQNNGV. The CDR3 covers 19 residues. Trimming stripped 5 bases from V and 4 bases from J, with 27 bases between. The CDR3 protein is CASSPRIPGEWAGGNTIYF. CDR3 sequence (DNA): TGTGCCAGCAGCCCACGAATACCTGGGGAGTGGGCAGGAGGAAACACCATATATTTT.

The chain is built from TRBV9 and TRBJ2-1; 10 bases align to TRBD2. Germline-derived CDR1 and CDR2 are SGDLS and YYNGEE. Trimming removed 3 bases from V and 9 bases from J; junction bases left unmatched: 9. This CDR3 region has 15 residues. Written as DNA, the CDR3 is TGTGCCAGCAGCGCCTCTAGCGGGAGCTTCTTTGAGCAGTTCTTC. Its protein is CASSASSGSFFEQFF. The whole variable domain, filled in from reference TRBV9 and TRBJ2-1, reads DSGVTQTPKHLITATGQRVTLRCSPRSGDLSVYWYQQSLDQGLQFLIQYYNGEERAKGNILERFSAQQFPDLHSELNLSSLELGDSALYFCASSASSGSFFEQFFGPGTRLTVL.

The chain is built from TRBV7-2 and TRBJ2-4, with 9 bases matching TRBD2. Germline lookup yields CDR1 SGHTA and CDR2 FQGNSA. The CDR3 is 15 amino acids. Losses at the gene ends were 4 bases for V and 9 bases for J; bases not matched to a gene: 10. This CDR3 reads CASSSGTSTRGIQYF. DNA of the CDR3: TGTGCCAGCAGCTCCGGGACTAGCACTAGGGGCATTCAGTACTTC.

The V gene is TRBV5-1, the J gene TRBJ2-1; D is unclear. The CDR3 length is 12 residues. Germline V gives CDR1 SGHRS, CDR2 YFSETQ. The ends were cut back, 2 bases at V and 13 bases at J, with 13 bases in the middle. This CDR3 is CASSLTGSLQFF. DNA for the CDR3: TGCGCCAGCAGCTTAACCGGCTCCTTACAGTTCTTC.

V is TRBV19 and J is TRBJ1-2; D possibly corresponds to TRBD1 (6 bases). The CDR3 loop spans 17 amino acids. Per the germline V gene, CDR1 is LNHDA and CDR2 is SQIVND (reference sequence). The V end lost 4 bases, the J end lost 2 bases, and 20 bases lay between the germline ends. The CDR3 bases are TGTGCCAGTAGTAAACCCATACGACAGGCGACCAACTATGGCTACACCTTC. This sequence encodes CASSKPIRQATNYGYTF.

The CDR3 coding sequence is TGTGCCAGCAGCGCGGGAGCTGGTCAAGAGACCCAGTACTTC. Translated, it gives CASSAGAGQETQYF. This chain connects TRBV11-2 to TRBJ2-5, with 7 positions matching TRBD2. The CDR3 is made up of 14 amino acids. The V gene's germline CDR1 is SGHAT and CDR2 FQNNGV. V dropped 5 bases and J dropped 2; count of bases not matched to a gene: 5.

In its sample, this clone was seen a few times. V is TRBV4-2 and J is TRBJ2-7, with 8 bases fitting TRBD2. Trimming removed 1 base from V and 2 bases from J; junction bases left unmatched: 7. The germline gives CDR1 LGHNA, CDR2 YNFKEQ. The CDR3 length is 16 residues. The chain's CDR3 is CASSQVASGLTYEQYF. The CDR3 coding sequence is TGTGCCAGCAGCCAAGTGGCTAGCGGGCTCACCTACGAGCAGTACTTC.

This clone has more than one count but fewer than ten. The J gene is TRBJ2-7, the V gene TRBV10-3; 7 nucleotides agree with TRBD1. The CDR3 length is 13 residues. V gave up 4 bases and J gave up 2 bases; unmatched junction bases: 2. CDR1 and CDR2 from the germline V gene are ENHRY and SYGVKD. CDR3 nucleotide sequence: TGTGCCATCAGTGCAGGGGGAGCCTACGAGCAGTACTTC. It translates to CAISAGGAYEQYF.